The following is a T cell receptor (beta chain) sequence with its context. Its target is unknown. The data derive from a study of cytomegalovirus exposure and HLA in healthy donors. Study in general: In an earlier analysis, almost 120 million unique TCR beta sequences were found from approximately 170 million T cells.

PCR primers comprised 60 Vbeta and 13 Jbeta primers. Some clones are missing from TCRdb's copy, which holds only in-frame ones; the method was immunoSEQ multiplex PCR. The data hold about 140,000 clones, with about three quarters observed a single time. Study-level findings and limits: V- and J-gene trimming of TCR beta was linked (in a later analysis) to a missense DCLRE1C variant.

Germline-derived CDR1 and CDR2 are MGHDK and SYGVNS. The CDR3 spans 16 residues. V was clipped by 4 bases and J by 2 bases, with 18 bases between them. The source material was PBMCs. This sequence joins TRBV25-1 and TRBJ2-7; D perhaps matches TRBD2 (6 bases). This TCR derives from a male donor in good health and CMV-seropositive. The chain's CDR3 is CASSVRTASAAYEQYF. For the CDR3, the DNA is TGTGCCAGCAGTGTTCGAACGGCTAGCGCCGCCTACGAGCAGTACTTC.